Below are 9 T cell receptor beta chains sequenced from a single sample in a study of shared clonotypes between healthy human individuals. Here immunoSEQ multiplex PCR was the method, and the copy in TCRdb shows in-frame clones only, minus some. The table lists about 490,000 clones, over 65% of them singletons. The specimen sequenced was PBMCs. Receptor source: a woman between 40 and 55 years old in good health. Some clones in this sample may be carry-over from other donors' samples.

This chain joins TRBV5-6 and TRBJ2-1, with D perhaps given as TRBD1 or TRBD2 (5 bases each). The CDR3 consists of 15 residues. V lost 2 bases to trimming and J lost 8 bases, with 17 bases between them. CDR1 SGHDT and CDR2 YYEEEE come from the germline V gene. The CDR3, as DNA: TGTGCCAGCAGCTTCGCCCCCCCAAGGGGAGATGAGCAGTTCTTC. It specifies CASSFAPPRGDEQFF.

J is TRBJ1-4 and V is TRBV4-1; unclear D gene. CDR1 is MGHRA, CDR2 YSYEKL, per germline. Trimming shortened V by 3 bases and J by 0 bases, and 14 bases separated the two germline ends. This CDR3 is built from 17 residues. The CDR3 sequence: CASSHQIGPATNEKLFF. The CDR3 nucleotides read TGCGCCAGCAGCCACCAGATAGGGCCCGCAACTAATGAAAAACTGTTTTTT.

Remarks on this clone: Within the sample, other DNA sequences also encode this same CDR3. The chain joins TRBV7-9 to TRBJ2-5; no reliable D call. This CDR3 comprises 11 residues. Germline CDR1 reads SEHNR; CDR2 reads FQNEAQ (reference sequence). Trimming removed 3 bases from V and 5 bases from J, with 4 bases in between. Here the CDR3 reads CASSLAETQYF. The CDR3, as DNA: TGTGCCAGCAGCTTGGCGGAGACCCAGTACTTC.

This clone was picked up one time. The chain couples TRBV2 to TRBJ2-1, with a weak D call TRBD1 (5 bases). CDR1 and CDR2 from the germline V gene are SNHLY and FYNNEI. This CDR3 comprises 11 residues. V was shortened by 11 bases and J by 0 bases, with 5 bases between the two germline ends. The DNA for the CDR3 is TGTGCCGGGGCCTCCTACAATGAGCAGTTCTTC. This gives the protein CAGASYNEQFF.

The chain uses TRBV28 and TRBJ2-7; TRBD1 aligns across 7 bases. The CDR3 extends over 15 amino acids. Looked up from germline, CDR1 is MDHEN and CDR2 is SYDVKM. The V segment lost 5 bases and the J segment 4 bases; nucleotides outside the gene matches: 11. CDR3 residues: CASSPPGDRKYEQYF. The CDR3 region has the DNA TGTGCCAGCAGTCCCCCTGGGGACAGAAAGTACGAGCAGTACTTC.

The CDR3, as DNA: TGCGCCAGCAGCTGGGGGCTAGCGGGCCACCAAGAGACCCAGTACTTC. Residues: CASSWGLAGHQETQYF. The chain joins TRBV5-1 to TRBJ2-5; TRBD2 matches at 8 bases. Germline V CDR1 and CDR2: SGHRS, YFSETQ. V gave up 3 bases and J gave up 0 bases; unmatched junction bases: 7. The CDR3 is 16 residues long.

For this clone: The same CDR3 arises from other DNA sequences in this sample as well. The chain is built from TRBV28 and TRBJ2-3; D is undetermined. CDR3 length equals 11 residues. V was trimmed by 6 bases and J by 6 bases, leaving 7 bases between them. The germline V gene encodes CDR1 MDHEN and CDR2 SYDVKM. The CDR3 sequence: CASRLVDTQYF. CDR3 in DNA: TGTGCCAGCAGGTTGGTTGATACGCAGTATTTT.

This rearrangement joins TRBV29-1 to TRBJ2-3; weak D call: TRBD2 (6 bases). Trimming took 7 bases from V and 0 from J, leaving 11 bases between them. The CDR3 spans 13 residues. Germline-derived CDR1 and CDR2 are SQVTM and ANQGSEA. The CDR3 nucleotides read TGCAGCGCTGGGGAGGCGAGCACAGATACGCAGTATTTT. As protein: CSAGEASTDTQYF.

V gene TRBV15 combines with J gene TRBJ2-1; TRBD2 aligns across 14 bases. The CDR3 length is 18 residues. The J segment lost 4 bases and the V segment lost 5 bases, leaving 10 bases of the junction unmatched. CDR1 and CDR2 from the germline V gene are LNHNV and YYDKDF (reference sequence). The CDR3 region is CATSGGLAGVVVYNEQFF. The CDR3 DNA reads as TGTGCCACCAGCGGGGGACTAGCGGGAGTAGTAGTATACAATGAGCAGTTCTTC. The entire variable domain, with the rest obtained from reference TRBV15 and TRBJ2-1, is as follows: DAMVIQNPRYQVTQFGKPVTLSCSQTLNHNVMYWYQQKSSQAPKLLFHYYDKDFNNEADTPDNFQSRRPNTSFCFLDIRSPGLGDTAMYLCATSGGLAGVVVYNEQFFGPGTRLTVL.